This TCR beta chain emerged from a study of Graves' ophthalmopathy and Graves' hyperthyroidism. This clonotype was picked up many times. Its matching antigen is unknown. The V end was cut by 3 bases, the J end by 9 bases, with 14 bases between. The CDR3 is made up of 13 amino acids. Recruitment covered hyperthyroidism patients aged 18 to 65 whose new diagnosis was of under 2 months' duration. Other autoimmune diseases, uncontrolled infections, pregnancy or lactation ruled patients out of participation. Study conclusions and caveats: Blood also harbored most expanded thyroid clonotypes above 0.001 frequency.

Amplification targeted the TCR beta CDR3 regions, with RNA transcripts as the source material. First-round RT-PCR employed HTBI primers, with a second-round multiplex PCR after it. TCRdb itself ran the multiplex PCR reads through MiXCR, one entry per CDR3 protein. The sample lists some 360,000 distinct CDR3 sequences; about a sixth were seen once. The TCR was taken from an adult woman with stable Graves' hyperthyroidism. The sequenced sample was peripheral blood. The chain links TRBV12-3 or TRBV12-4 to TRBJ2-5, with D possibly TRBD2 on 5 matching bases. In DNA, the CDR3 is TGTGCCAGCAGTTTGTGGGATAGGGAGTCCCAGTACTTC. Encoded protein: CASSLWDRESQYF.